This TCR beta chain originates from a study of long-term antiretroviral therapy in people with HIV. A note on this clone: Its target is not known.

CDR1 is SGHTA, CDR2 FQGNSA, per germline. The CDR3 contains 12 residues. Trimming left V 5 bases short and J 3 bases short, with 8 bases between. Study-wide findings and caveats: Blood obtained between about 2004 and 2017 may reflect older ART regimens. Patients on ART gained diversity, which nonetheless stayed below transplant donor controls.

Survey-level resolution applied to immunoSEQ assay v3.0. Per-sample targets for sequencing were roughly 40,000-50,000 T-cell genomes. Measured with immunoSEQ multiplex PCR; TCRdb has only the in-frame clones, and not every one. Of under 30,000 clones listed, roughly 94% were seen once; the top ten hold around 2.3%. V is TRBV7-2 and J is TRBJ2-7; D gene uncertain. This sample comprised unsorted PBMCs, obtained less than 5 years after starting antiretroviral therapy. This clonotype was sampled from a woman between 50 and 59 years old with HIV. The CDR3 region is CASSRSRYEQYF. CDR3 nucleotide sequence: TGTGCCAGCAGCCGAAGCCGCTACGAGCAGTACTTC.